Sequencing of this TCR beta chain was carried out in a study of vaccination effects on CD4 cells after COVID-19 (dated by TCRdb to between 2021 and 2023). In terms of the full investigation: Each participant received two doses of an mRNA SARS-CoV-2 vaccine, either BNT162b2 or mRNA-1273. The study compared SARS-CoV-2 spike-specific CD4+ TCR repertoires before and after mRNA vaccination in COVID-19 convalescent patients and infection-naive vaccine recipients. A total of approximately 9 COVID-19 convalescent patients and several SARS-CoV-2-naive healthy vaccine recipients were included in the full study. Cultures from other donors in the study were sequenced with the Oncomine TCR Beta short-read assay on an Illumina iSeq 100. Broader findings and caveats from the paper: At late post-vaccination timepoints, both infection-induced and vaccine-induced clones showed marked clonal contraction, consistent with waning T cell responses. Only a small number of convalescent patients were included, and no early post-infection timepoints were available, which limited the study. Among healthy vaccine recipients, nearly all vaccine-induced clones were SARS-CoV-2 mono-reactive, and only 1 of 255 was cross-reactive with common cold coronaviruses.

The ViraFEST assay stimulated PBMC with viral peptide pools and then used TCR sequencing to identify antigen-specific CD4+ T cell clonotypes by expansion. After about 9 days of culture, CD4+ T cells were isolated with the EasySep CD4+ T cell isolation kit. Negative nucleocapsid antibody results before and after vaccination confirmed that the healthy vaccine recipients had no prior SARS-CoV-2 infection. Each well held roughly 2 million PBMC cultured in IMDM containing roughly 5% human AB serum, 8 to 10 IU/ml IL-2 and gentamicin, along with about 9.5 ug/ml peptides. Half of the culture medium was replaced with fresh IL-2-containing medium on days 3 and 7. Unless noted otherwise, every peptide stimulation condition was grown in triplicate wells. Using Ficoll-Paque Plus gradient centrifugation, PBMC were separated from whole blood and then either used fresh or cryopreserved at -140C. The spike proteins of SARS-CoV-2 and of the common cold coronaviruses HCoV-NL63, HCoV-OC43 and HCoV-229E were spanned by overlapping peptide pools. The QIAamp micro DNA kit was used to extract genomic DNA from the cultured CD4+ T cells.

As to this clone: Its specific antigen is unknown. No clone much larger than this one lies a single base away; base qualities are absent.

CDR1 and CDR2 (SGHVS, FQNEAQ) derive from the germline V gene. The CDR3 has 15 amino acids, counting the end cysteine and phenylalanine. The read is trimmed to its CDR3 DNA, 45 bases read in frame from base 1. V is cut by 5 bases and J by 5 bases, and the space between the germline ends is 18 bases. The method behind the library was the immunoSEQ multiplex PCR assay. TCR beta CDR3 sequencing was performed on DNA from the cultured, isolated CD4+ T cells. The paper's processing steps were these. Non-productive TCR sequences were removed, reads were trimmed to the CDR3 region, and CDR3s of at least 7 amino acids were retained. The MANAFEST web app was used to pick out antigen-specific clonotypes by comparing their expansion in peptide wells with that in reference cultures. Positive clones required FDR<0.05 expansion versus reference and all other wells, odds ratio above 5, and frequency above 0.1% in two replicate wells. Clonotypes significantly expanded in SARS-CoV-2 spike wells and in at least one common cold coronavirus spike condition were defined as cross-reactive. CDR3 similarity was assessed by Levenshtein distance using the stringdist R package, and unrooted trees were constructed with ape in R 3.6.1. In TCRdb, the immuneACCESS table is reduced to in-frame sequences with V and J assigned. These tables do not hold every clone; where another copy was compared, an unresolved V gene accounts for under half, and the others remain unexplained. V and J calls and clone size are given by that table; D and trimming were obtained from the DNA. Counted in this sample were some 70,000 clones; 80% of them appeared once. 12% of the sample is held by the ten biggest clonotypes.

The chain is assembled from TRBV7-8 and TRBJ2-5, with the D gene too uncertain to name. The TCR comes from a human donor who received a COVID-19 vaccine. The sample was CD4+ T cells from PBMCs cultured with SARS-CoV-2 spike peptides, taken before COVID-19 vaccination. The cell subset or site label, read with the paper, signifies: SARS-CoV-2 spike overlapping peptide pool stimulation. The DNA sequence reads TGTGCCAGCAGCGGCACATCATATCTCGGGGAGACCCAGTACTTC. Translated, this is CASSGTSYLGETQYF.